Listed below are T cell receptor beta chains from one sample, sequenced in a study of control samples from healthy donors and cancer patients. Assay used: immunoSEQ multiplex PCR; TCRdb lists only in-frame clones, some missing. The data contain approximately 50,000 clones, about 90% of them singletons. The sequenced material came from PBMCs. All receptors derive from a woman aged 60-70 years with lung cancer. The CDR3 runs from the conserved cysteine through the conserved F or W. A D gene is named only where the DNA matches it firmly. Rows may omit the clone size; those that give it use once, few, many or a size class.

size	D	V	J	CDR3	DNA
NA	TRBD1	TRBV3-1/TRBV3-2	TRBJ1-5	CASSQYRGLGQPQHF	TGTGCCAGCAGCCAATACAGGGGGCTGGGGCAGCCCCAGCATTTT
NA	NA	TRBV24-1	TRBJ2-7	CATSDSGVEQYF	TGTGCCACCAGTGATTCAGGGGTCGAGCAGTACTTC
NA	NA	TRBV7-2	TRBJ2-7	CASSQGLYEQYF	TGTGCCAGCAGCCAGGGACTCTACGAGCAGTACTTC
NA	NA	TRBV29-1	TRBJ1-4	CSAETGREKLFF	TGCAGCGCGGAAACAGGGCGTGAAAAACTGTTTTTT
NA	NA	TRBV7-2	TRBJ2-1	CASSLPPRHNEQFF	TGTGCCAGCAGCTTACCCCCCCGGCACAATGAGCAGTTCTTC
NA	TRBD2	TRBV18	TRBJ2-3	CASSPERGGLADTQYF	TGTGCCAGCTCACCGGAGCGGGGGGGCCTTGCAGATACGCAGTATTTT
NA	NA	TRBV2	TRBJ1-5	CASSEPHQRQHF	TGTGCCAGCAGTGAGCCCCATCAGCGCCAGCATTTT
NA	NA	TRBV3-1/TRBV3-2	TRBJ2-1	CASSQAYEQFF	TGTGCCAGCAGCCAAGCGTACGAGCAGTTCTTC
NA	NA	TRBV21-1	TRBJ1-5	CASSKAQRRAQHF	TGTGCCAGCAGCAAAGCTCAACGTCGGGCCCAGCATTTT
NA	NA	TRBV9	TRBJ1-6	CASSVASSYNSPLHF	TGTGCCAGCAGCGTAGCGAGCTCCTATAATTCACCCCTCCACTTT
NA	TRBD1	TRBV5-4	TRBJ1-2	CASRDRAVNYGYTF	TGTGCCAGCAGGGACAGGGCGGTTAACTATGGCTACACCTTC
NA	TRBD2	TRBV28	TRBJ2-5	CASSLAPRLARSETQYF	TGTGCCAGCAGTTTAGCTCCCCGACTAGCACGCTCAGAGACCCAGTACTTC
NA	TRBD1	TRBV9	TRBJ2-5	CASSARQGETQYF	TGTGCCAGCAGCGCTAGACAGGGAGAGACCCAGTACTTC
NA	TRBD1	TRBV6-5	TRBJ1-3	CASSYQGANTIYF	TGTGCCAGCAGTTATCAGGGGGCAAACACCATATATTTT
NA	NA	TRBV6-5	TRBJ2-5	CASKLGYQETQYF	TGTGCCAGCAAACTCGGGTACCAAGAGACCCAGTACTTC
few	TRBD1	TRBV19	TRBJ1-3	CASAQGDAGNTIYF	TGTGCCAGTGCCCAGGGGGACGCTGGAAACACCATATATTTT
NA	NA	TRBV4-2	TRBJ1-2	CASSQDNLGYTF	TGTGCCAGCAGCCAAGATAACCTGGGCTACACCTTC
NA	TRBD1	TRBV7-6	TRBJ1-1	CASSSRAGTGETEAFF	TGTGCCAGCAGTTCCAGGGCCGGGACAGGGGAAACTGAAGCTTTCTTT
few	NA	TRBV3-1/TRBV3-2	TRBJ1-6	CASSQDLVFAYSYNSPLHF	TGTGCCAGCAGCCAAGATCTGGTTTTTGCTTACTCCTATAATTCACCCCTCCACTTT
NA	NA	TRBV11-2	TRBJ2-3	CASSLERTDTQYF	TGTGCCAGCAGCTTAGAACGAACAGATACGCAGTATTTT
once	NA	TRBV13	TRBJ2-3	CASSGSSDTQYF	TGTGCCAGCAGCGGGTCATCAGATACGCAGTATTTT
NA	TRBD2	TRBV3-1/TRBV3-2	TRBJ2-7	CASSPGLGAGSYEQYF	TGTGCCAGCAGCCCAGGTTTAGGAGCGGGGAGCTACGAGCAGTACTTC